This T cell receptor (beta chain) was recorded in a study of OX40 agonist ivuxolimab in advanced cancers. The overall study: Patients were treated with intravenous ivuxolimab, dosed at 0.01 to 10 mg/kg and infused every 2 weeks. Each dose-escalation patient presented with hepatocellular carcinoma, melanoma, renal cell or head and neck cancer. Antecedent anti-PD-1, anti-PD-L1 or anti-CTLA-4 therapy was permissible, with approximately 44% having received some.

This CDR3 region has 17 residues. The trim removed 0 bases at V and 14 bases at J, leaving 18 bases unmatched. The germline gives CDR1 SEHNR, CDR2 FQNEAQ (reference sequence). Patients with a history of autoimmune disease or on systemic immunosuppression were excluded. Profiling relied on immunoSEQ multiplex PCR, and the TCRdb table lists in-frame clones only, not all of them. The sample lists 89,000 or so clones, about 86% occurring once. The chain has TRBV7-9 and TRBJ1-4, with 7 bases fitting TRBD1. This sequence was found in an adult with an advanced solid tumor such as melanoma, head and neck, liver or kidney cancer. The sequenced sample was CD4+ or CD8+ T cells sorted from blood, obtained in a trial of the OX40 agonist ivuxolimab. The CDR3: CASSLAFPGQNNDGLFF. DNA for the CDR3: TGTGCCAGCAGCTTAGCGTTCCCGGGACAGAATAATGATGGTCTGTTTTTT. Supplemented by reference TRBV7-9 and TRBJ1-4, the full variable domain reads DTGVSQNPRHKITKRGQNVTFRCDPISEHNRLYWYRQTLGQGPEFLTYFQNEAQLEKSRLLSDRFSAERPKGSFSTLEIQRTEQGDSAMYLCASSLAFPGQNNDGLFFGSGTQLSVL.